One and the same sample provided the 27 T cell receptor beta chains below, sequenced in a study of human T cells and chemical hapten exposure. Documented time point: patch test 1, 2 weeks after DPC sensitization. The treatment here: therapeutic diphenylcyclopropenone sensitization with weekly scalp DPC. TCRdb redid the calling of the RACE reads with MiXCR, one entry per CDR3 protein. Here the sample spans about 56,000 distinct CDR3 sequences, approximately 9.3% being singletons. The input for sequencing was whole blood, taken in connection with sensitization to the hapten diphenylcyclopropenone (DPC). The origin of the receptors is a woman aged 40 to 50 with alopecia areata. Some clones in this sample may be carry-over from other donors' samples.

This clonotype was counted many times. The chain joins TRBV7-7 to TRBJ2-2; D unresolved. V lost 3 bases, J lost 5 bases, and 10 bases lay in between. The CDR3 is 14 residues long. Germline V gene lookup returns CDR1 SSHAT and CDR2 FNYEAQ (reference sequence). The CDR3 nucleotides are TGTGCCAGCAGCTTCACCCTAATGACCGGGGAGCTGTTTTTT. Residues: CASSFTLMTGELFF.

This clonotype showed up just a few times. The chain carries TRBV24-1 and TRBJ2-5, with 7 bases that match TRBD1. V lost 9 bases, J lost 5 bases, and 14 bases stayed unmatched. The CDR3 loop spans 15 amino acids. Germline CDR1 and CDR2: KGHDR and SFDVKD. The CDR3 DNA is TGTGCCACCTCGAATGGCAGGGGGAAGGAGGAGACCCAGTACTTC. Protein: CATSNGRGKEETQYF.

This clonotype was picked up many times. The V gene is TRBV4-2, the J gene TRBJ1-4; possibly TRBD1 for D (6 bases). The CDR3 totals 14 residues. Germline V gives CDR1 LGHNA, CDR2 YNFKEQ. With 6 bases removed from V and 2 bases from J, the gap between germline ends came to 10 bases. DNA for the CDR3: TGTGCCAGCAGTACAGGGAGGACTAATGAAAAACTGTTTTTT. Protein: CASSTGRTNEKLFF.

This clonotype came up many times. This chain connects TRBV20-1 to TRBJ1-4, with a tentative D call TRBD1 (6 bases). The V end was cut by 1 base, the J end by 5 bases, with 14 bases between. The length of the CDR3 is 15 residues. CDR1 is DFQATT and CDR2 is SNEGSKA in the germline V gene (reference sequence). The CDR3 protein is CSARANRAVNEKLFF. CDR3 DNA: TGCAGTGCTAGAGCTAACAGGGCCGTAAATGAAAAACTGTTTTTT.

The CDR3 DNA sequence: TGTGCCAGTAGTATAGAGGGCGGTGCCCAGCATTTT. Encoded protein: CASSIEGGAQHF. This chain uses TRBV19 with TRBJ1-5; D is unresolved. The CDR3 consists of 12 residues. Germline assignment: CDR1 LNHDA and CDR2 SQIVND (reference sequence). Deletions cut 0 bases from V and 11 bases from J, with 8 bases between.

This sequence joins TRBV20-1 and TRBJ1-5; tentative D call: TRBD1 (5 bases). CDR3 size: 14 residues. The germline V gene encodes CDR1 DFQATT and CDR2 SNEGSKA (reference sequence). Deletions cut 5 bases from V and 2 bases from J, with 13 bases between. The CDR3 nucleotides read TGCAGTGCTTCAGGGATTGGAGGCAATCAGCCCCAGCATTTT. This gives the protein CSASGIGGNQPQHF.

The chain employs TRBV12-3 or TRBV12-4 and TRBJ1-4; no reliable D call. With 8 bases removed from V and 13 bases from J, the gap between germline ends came to 17 bases. CDR3 length: 12 amino acids. For the CDR3, the DNA is TGTGCCAGCTCCTTTTCATGGCGAGGACTGTTTTTT. This translates into CASSFSWRGLFF.

This clonotype has more than one count but fewer than ten. The chain has TRBV12-3 or TRBV12-4 and TRBJ2-3; weak D call: TRBD2 (6 bases). CDR3 length equals 15 residues. Trimming pared 4 bases from V and 2 bases from J, leaving 13 bases between. In DNA form, the CDR3 reads TGTGCCAGCAGTTGGGGGGTTATGGACACAGATACGCAGTATTTT. Its translation: CASSWGVMDTDTQYF.

The V gene is TRBV20-1, the J gene TRBJ1-1; the D gene is possibly TRBD1 (5 bases). V lost 1 base and J lost 4, with 10 bases in between. Germline V gives CDR1 DFQATT, CDR2 SNEGSKA (reference sequence). This CDR3 contains 13 residues. CDR3 nucleotide sequence: TGCAGTGCTAGAGTGTCGGGGGTCACTGAAGCTTTCTTT. Translating it yields CSARVSGVTEAFF.

V gene TRBV4-1 combines with J gene TRBJ1-1, with D possibly TRBD1 on 5 matching bases. V was pared by 1 base and J by 1 base, with 13 bases between. CDR1 and CDR2 from the germline V gene are MGHRA and YSYEKL. The CDR3 contains 16 residues. As DNA, the CDR3 is TGCGCCAGCAGCCAAGTTGCAGGGTCTGGGAACACTGAAGCTTTCTTT. Translation: CASSQVAGSGNTEAFF.

The V gene is TRBV20-1, the J gene TRBJ2-1, with 11 bases identical to TRBD2. The V gene's germline CDR1 is DFQATT and CDR2 SNEGSKA (reference sequence). With 3 bases clipped from V and 4 bases from J, the junction kept 5 bases outside the gene matches. The CDR3 runs 15 residues. The DNA for the CDR3 is TGCAGTGCTAGTCCACTAGCGGGGGCTTACAATGAGCAGTTCTTC. Amino acid sequence: CSASPLAGAYNEQFF.

The chain combines TRBV7-9 with TRBJ2-5, with D tentatively TRBD2 (5 bases). Germline V CDR1 and CDR2: SEHNR, FQNEAQ (reference sequence). The V end was cut by 5 bases, the J end by 7 bases, with 20 bases between. CDR3 length: 15 amino acids. CDR3 protein: CASSHQAQPGRTQYF. The CDR3 bases are TGTGCCAGCAGCCACCAGGCCCAGCCTGGGAGGACCCAGTACTTC. The full variable domain, rest sourced from reference TRBV7-9 and TRBJ2-5, is DTGVSQNPRHKITKRGQNVTFRCDPISEHNRLYWYRQTLGQGPEFLTYFQNEAQLEKSRLLSDRFSAERPKGSFSTLEIQRTEQGDSAMYLCASSHQAQPGRTQYFGPGTRLLVL.

V is TRBV28 and J is TRBJ1-3, with D unresolved. Germline V gives CDR1 MDHEN, CDR2 SYDVKM. V dropped 7 bases and J dropped 4 bases, with 8 bases sitting between them. The CDR3 length is 12 residues. CDR3 in amino acids: CASTPGGNTIYF. CDR3 nucleotide sequence: TGTGCCAGCACTCCAGGAGGAAACACCATATATTTT.

This rearrangement joins TRBV4-1 to TRBJ2-7, with 9 bases identical to TRBD1. The CDR3 totals 16 residues. Per the germline V gene, CDR1 is MGHRA and CDR2 is YSYEKL. With V trimmed by 0 bases and J by 3 bases, 6 bases remained unmatched. The CDR3 coding sequence is TGCGCCAGCAGCCAAGATGTTTGGGACAGGGTCTACGAGCAGTACTTC. Its protein is CASSQDVWDRVYEQYF.

This sequence joins TRBV5-1 and TRBJ1-4, with D possibly matching TRBD1 (5 bases). The V gene lost 3 bases and the J gene lost 0 bases, with 12 bases spanning the gap. Germline V gene data show CDR1 as SGHRS and CDR2 as YFSETQ. The CDR3 loop spans 16 amino acids. This chain's CDR3 is CASSSYRSATNEKLFF. CDR3 sequence (DNA): TGCGCCAGCAGCTCTTACAGGAGCGCAACTAATGAAAAACTGTTTTTT.

This clonotype was seen repeatedly, ten times or more. The chain joins TRBV5-1 to TRBJ1-1; 8 nucleotides align to TRBD1. Germline V CDR1 and CDR2: SGHRS, YFSETQ. V lost 3 bases, J lost 1 base, and 5 bases stayed unmatched. The length of the CDR3 is 15 residues. CDR3 loop: CASSYQGAENTEAFF. The CDR3 bases are TGCGCCAGCAGCTATCAGGGGGCGGAGAACACTGAAGCTTTCTTT.

Ten or more counts support this clonotype. The chain couples TRBV20-1 to TRBJ1-5; D is unresolved. Looked up from germline, CDR1 is DFQATT and CDR2 is SNEGSKA (reference sequence). Trimming shortened V by 0 bases and J by 7 bases, and 16 bases separated the two germline ends. This CDR3 is built from 15 residues. The CDR3, as DNA: TGCAGTGCTAGAGATGCGCGGGGTTATAGACAGCCCCAGCATTTT. The encoded protein is CSARDARGYRQPQHF.

The genes are TRBV25-1 and TRBJ2-3; D might be TRBD1 or TRBD2, each matching 6 bases. The CDR3 consists of 12 residues. V lost 9 bases to trimming and J lost 6 bases, with 13 bases between them. The germline V gene has CDR1 MGHDK and CDR2 SYGVNS. The CDR3 nucleotides are TGTGCCAGTCGCTCGGGGGCGGATACGCAGTATTTT. Amino acids: CASRSGADTQYF.

The table lists this clonotype with many counts. The chain carries TRBV2 and TRBJ1-4, with D maybe TRBD1 (6 bases). V was clipped by 10 bases and J by 7 bases, with 13 bases between them. This CDR3 is 12 amino acids long. Germline lookup yields CDR1 SNHLY and CDR2 FYNNEI. The CDR3 region has the DNA TGTGCCATAGCCGGGGGCGTTGAAAAACTGTTTTTT. Amino acids: CAIAGGVEKLFF.

The table lists this clonotype with many counts. This chain uses TRBV21-1 with TRBJ1-2; the table's TRBD1 call for D was not verified on the DNA. TRBV21-1 is shown as a pseudogene. There are 13 residues in the CDR3. The CDR3 sequence is CASSKDRECGYTF. As DNA, the CDR3 is TGTGCCAGCAGCAAGGACAGGGAGTGTGGCTACACCTTC.

This clonotype was detected only a few times. The V and J genes are TRBV6-4 and TRBJ2-3, with TRBD2 as a possible D gene (5 bases). This CDR3 has 13 amino acids. CDR1 and CDR2 from the germline V gene are MRHNA and SNTAGT. V was trimmed by 2 bases and J by 3 bases, leaving 6 bases between them. This chain's CDR3 is CASSDRETDTQYF. The CDR3 DNA is TGTGCCAGCAGTGACCGGGAAACAGATACGCAGTATTTT.

The V gene is TRBV12-3 or TRBV12-4, the J gene TRBJ2-1; possibly TRBD2 for D (6 bases). This CDR3 has 16 residues. V lost 0 bases to trimming and J lost 11 bases, with 20 bases between them. The CDR3 bases are TGTGCCAGCAGTTTAGCTTTGGGAGCGGGCACTGAGCAGCAGTTCTTC. Protein sequence: CASSLALGAGTEQQFF.

This clonotype was found many times. The chain recombines TRBV9 with TRBJ1-1; D remains unclear. Germline values: CDR1 SGDLS, CDR2 YYNGEE. The CDR3 is made up of 14 amino acids. The germline V and J ends were trimmed by 4 bases and 0 bases, with 10 bases remaining between them. The CDR3 nucleotides are TGTGCCAGCAGCTTCGACACCATGAACACTGAAGCTTTCTTT. Translation gives CASSFDTMNTEAFF.

This clonotype was picked up many times. This rearrangement joins TRBV5-6 to TRBJ2-1, with 10 bases matching TRBD2. With V trimmed by 10 bases and J by 3 bases, 7 bases remained unmatched. The CDR3 loop spans 14 amino acids. CDR1 SGHDT and CDR2 YYEEEE come from the germline V gene. DNA for the CDR3: TGTGCCTCGGTAGCGGGGGGCTACTACAATGAGCAGTTCTTC. It encodes CASVAGGYYNEQFF.

This clonotype was seen many times. This chain joins TRBV29-1 and TRBJ2-5, with 9 bases identical to TRBD2. Germline trimming cut 6 bases from V and 4 bases from J; bases unmatched to any gene: 9. The CDR3 has 14 amino acids. The V gene's germline CDR1 is SQVTM and CDR2 ANQGSEA. This CDR3 reads CSVATSGGPETQYF. In DNA, the CDR3 is TGCAGCGTCGCGACTAGCGGAGGTCCAGAGACCCAGTACTTC. Together with reference TRBV29-1 and TRBJ2-5, the CDR3 gives the full variable domain: SAVISQKPSRDICQRGTSLTIQCQVDSQVTMMFWYRQQPGQSLTLIATANQGSEATYESGFVIDKFPISRPNLTFSTLTVSNMSPEDSSIYLCSVATSGGPETQYFGPGTRLLVL.

This clonotype occurred many times. This chain uses TRBV7-2 with TRBJ1-1; D might be TRBD1 (5 bases). The CDR3 runs 15 residues. CDR1 is SGHTA, CDR2 FQGNSA, per germline. Trimming removed 4 bases at V and 4 bases at J, with 16 bases between. CDR3 coding DNA: TGTGCCAGCAGCTCCGGTAGACAGCGAGGCACTGAAGCTTTCTTT. Its protein product is CASSSGRQRGTEAFF. Drawing the rest from reference TRBV7-2 and TRBJ1-1, the complete variable domain is GAGVSQSPSNKVTEKGKDVELRCDPISGHTALYWYRQSLGQGLEFLIYFQGNSAPDKSGLPSDRFSAERTGGSVSTLTIQRTQQEDSAVYLCASSSGRQRGTEAFFGQGTRLTVV.

This clonotype was seen a few times. The chain carries TRBV6-4 and TRBJ2-3; D ambiguous. V was cut by 3 bases and J by 5 bases, with 9 bases left in between. The CDR3 length is 13 residues. The germline V gene encodes CDR1 MRHNA and CDR2 SNTAGT. The CDR3 DNA is TGTGCCAGCAGTGAGACCGAGAGAGATACGCAGTATTTT. Its translation is CASSETERDTQYF.